These T cell receptor beta chains were read from a single sample in a study of shared T cell receptors in the human thymus. Method: immunoSEQ multiplex PCR; TCRdb's copy keeps in-frame clones and lacks some. The repertoire holds 720,000 or so clones, with 70% to 90% as singletons. These data were also reused for a study on human thymus T cells.

Material: thymocytes. These receptors were taken from a girl younger than two with a congenital heart defect. Each CDR3 is given with its conserved first and last residue. A D gene is named only where the DNA matches it firmly. Size is omitted from some rows. Given values are once, few, many or a class for expanded clones.

clone size: few
V gene: TRBV20-1
J gene: TRBJ2-1
D gene: -
CDR3 protein: CSVLTYNEQFF
CDR3 DNA: TGCAGTGTATTGACTTACAATGAGCAGTTCTTC

clone size: once
V gene: TRBV9
J gene: TRBJ1-2
D gene: -
CDR3 protein: CASSTKSGHRRGYTF
CDR3 DNA: TGTGCCAGCAGCACAAAAAGTGGACACCGTCGTGGCTACACCTTC

clone size: -
V gene: TRBV7-6
J gene: TRBJ1-3
D gene: -
CDR3 protein: CASSLNITELPNTIYF
CDR3 DNA: TGTGCCAGCAGTTTAAATATAACAGAGTTACCAAACACCATATATTTT

clone size: -
V gene: TRBV5-4
J gene: TRBJ2-7
D gene: TRBD1
CDR3 protein: CASRRDRGRYEQYF
CDR3 DNA: TGTGCCAGCAGGCGGGACAGGGGGCGATACGAGCAGTACTTC

clone size: -
V gene: TRBV28
J gene: TRBJ1-6
D gene: -
CDR3 protein: CASSLLGGNSPLHF
CDR3 DNA: TGTGCCAGCAGTTTATTGGGGGGGAATTCACCCCTCCACTTT

clone size: -
V gene: TRBV5-6
J gene: TRBJ1-2
D gene: -
CDR3 protein: CASSLSGVLGYTF
CDR3 DNA: TGTGCCAGCAGCTTGTCCGGGGTCCTTGGCTACACCTTC

clone size: -
V gene: TRBV7-2
J gene: TRBJ2-1
D gene: -
CDR3 protein: CASRPDGGGPSDEQFF
CDR3 DNA: TGTGCCAGCAGACCAGATGGGGGGGGCCCAAGCGATGAGCAGTTCTTC

clone size: -
V gene: TRBV19
J gene: TRBJ1-1
D gene: -
CDR3 protein: CASSISSGLVTTHTEAFF
CDR3 DNA: TGTGCCAGTAGTATCTCCTCAGGGTTGGTGACGACCCACACTGAAGCTTTCTTT

clone size: -
V gene: TRBV6-1
J gene: TRBJ1-5
D gene: TRBD1
CDR3 protein: CASSEGQRSNQPQHF
CDR3 DNA: TGTGCCAGCAGTGAGGGACAGAGAAGCAATCAGCCCCAGCATTTT

clone size: once
V gene: TRBV29-1
J gene: TRBJ2-4
D gene: TRBD1
CDR3 protein: CSVFRQGTKNIQYF
CDR3 DNA: TGCAGCGTGTTTAGACAGGGAACCAAAAACATTCAGTACTTC

clone size: once
V gene: TRBV6-5
J gene: TRBJ1-2
D gene: TRBD1
CDR3 protein: CASTRRTGGPGYTF
CDR3 DNA: TGTGCCAGCACTAGACGGACAGGGGGCCCTGGCTACACCTTC

clone size: once
V gene: TRBV9
J gene: TRBJ1-6
D gene: -
CDR3 protein: CASSVAEGRHSPLHF
CDR3 DNA: TGTGCCAGCAGCGTAGCGGAGGGGAGGCATTCACCCCTCCACTTT

clone size: once
V gene: TRBV27
J gene: TRBJ2-7
D gene: -
CDR3 protein: CASSSDPPFTVVNEQYF
CDR3 DNA: TGTGCCAGCAGTTCTGATCCTCCCTTTACAGTAGTCAACGAGCAGTACTTC

clone size: -
V gene: TRBV7-6
J gene: TRBJ1-1
D gene: -
CDR3 protein: CASSSAQGKNTEAFF
CDR3 DNA: TGTGCCAGCAGCTCGGCCCAGGGGAAGAACACTGAAGCTTTCTTT

clone size: -
V gene: TRBV4-3
J gene: TRBJ1-1
D gene: -
CDR3 protein: CASSLSPGGTEAFF
CDR3 DNA: TGCGCCAGCAGCCTCTCCCCCGGGGGGACTGAAGCTTTCTTT

clone size: -
V gene: TRBV18
J gene: TRBJ2-5
D gene: -
CDR3 protein: CASSPTTGQETQYF
CDR3 DNA: TGTGCCAGCTCACCAACGACAGGTCAAGAGACCCAGTACTTC

clone size: -
V gene: TRBV28
J gene: TRBJ2-3
D gene: TRBD2
CDR3 protein: CASSFVGLAGFPRDTDTQYF
CDR3 DNA: TGTGCCAGCAGTTTTGTAGGACTAGCGGGGTTCCCAAGGGACACAGATACGCAGTATTTT

clone size: -
V gene: TRBV6-1
J gene: TRBJ1-2
D gene: -
CDR3 protein: CASSDVQGRGGYTF
CDR3 DNA: TGTGCCAGCAGTGATGTTCAGGGTAGGGGTGGCTACACCTTC

clone size: -
V gene: TRBV5-5
J gene: TRBJ1-5
D gene: -
CDR3 protein: CASSSYSNQPQHF
CDR3 DNA: TGTGCCAGCAGCTCCTATAGCAATCAGCCCCAGCATTTT

clone size: once
V gene: TRBV5-4
J gene: TRBJ2-2
D gene: -
CDR3 protein: CASSLEGGDTGELFF
CDR3 DNA: TGTGCCAGCAGCTTGGAAGGGGGGGACACCGGGGAGCTGTTTTTT

clone size: -
V gene: TRBV28
J gene: TRBJ2-1
D gene: -
CDR3 protein: CASSSGVHYNEQFF
CDR3 DNA: TGTGCCAGCAGTTCGGGGGTTCACTACAATGAGCAGTTCTTC

clone size: -
V gene: TRBV6-5
J gene: TRBJ2-5
D gene: TRBD1
CDR3 protein: CASSYRGQGGETQYF
CDR3 DNA: TGTGCCAGCAGTTACCGGGGACAGGGTGGAGAGACCCAGTACTTC

clone size: -
V gene: TRBV25-1
J gene: TRBJ2-1
D gene: -
CDR3 protein: CASSEPPSSGYNEQFF
CDR3 DNA: TGTGCCAGCAGTGAGCCACCGAGTTCCGGCTACAATGAGCAGTTCTTC

clone size: once
V gene: TRBV6-5
J gene: TRBJ2-2
D gene: -
CDR3 protein: CASLGRHANTGELFF
CDR3 DNA: TGTGCCAGCCTAGGCCGCCATGCGAACACCGGGGAGCTGTTTTTT

clone size: -
V gene: TRBV7-2
J gene: TRBJ2-3
D gene: -
CDR3 protein: CASSLQESTDTQYF
CDR3 DNA: TGTGCCAGCAGCCTACAGGAAAGCACAGATACGCAGTATTTT

clone size: few
V gene: TRBV5-6
J gene: TRBJ1-3
D gene: TRBD1
CDR3 protein: CASSSATGTGNTIYF
CDR3 DNA: TGTGCCAGCAGCTCAGCGACAGGGACTGGAAACACCATATATTTT

clone size: -
V gene: TRBV7-4
J gene: TRBJ1-1
D gene: -
CDR3 protein: CASSLDRSELKSGTEAFF
CDR3 DNA: TGTGCCAGCAGCTTAGACAGATCAGAGCTTAAATCAGGCACTGAAGCTTTCTTT

clone size: -
V gene: TRBV4-2
J gene: TRBJ1-5
D gene: -
CDR3 protein: CASSQEVWHPYSNQPQHF
CDR3 DNA: TGTGCCAGCAGCCAAGAAGTCTGGCATCCTTATAGCAATCAGCCCCAGCATTTT

clone size: -
V gene: TRBV6-1
J gene: TRBJ1-5
D gene: TRBD1
CDR3 protein: CASSEGQGAGNQPQHF
CDR3 DNA: TGTGCCAGCAGTGAAGGGCAGGGGGCTGGTAATCAGCCCCAGCATTTT

clone size: -
V gene: TRBV13
J gene: TRBJ1-2
D gene: -
CDR3 protein: CASVDSNGYGYTF
CDR3 DNA: TGTGCCAGCGTAGACAGCAACGGCTATGGCTACACCTTC

clone size: -
V gene: TRBV7-6
J gene: TRBJ2-2
D gene: -
CDR3 protein: CASSLASGSFYTGELFF
CDR3 DNA: TGTGCCAGCAGCTTAGCATCGGGGTCGTTCTACACCGGGGAGCTGTTTTTT

clone size: -
V gene: TRBV19
J gene: TRBJ2-2
D gene: -
CDR3 protein: CASRCYADSGNTGELFF
CDR3 DNA: TGTGCCAGTAGATGCTACGCAGACAGTGGGAACACCGGGGAGCTGTTTTTT

clone size: -
V gene: TRBV10-2
J gene: TRBJ1-2
D gene: -
CDR3 protein: CASIRDRNYGYTF
CDR3 DNA: TGCGCCAGCATCCGAGACAGGAACTATGGCTACACCTTC

clone size: -
V gene: TRBV4-1
J gene: TRBJ1-3
D gene: TRBD1
CDR3 protein: CASSQRTGRRNTIYF
CDR3 DNA: TGCGCCAGCAGCCAAAGGACAGGGAGGCGTAACACCATATATTTT

clone size: -
V gene: TRBV19
J gene: TRBJ1-4
D gene: -
CDR3 protein: CASSADRDFHYEKLFF
CDR3 DNA: TGTGCCAGTAGTGCCGACCGGGACTTCCATTATGAAAAACTGTTTTTT

clone size: once
V gene: TRBV29-1
J gene: TRBJ2-1
D gene: -
CDR3 protein: CSVLLAGFKFF
CDR3 DNA: TGCAGCGTTCTTCTTGCGGGTTTTAAGTTCTTC

clone size: -
V gene: TRBV6-6
J gene: TRBJ1-1
D gene: TRBD1
CDR3 protein: CASSTRDSEAFF
CDR3 DNA: TGTGCCAGCAGTACCCGGGACAGCGAAGCTTTCTTT

clone size: -
V gene: TRBV7-6
J gene: TRBJ1-3
D gene: -
CDR3 protein: CASSLEAGHPSGNTIYF
CDR3 DNA: TGTGCCAGCAGCTTAGAGGCAGGGCATCCCTCTGGAAACACCATATATTTT

clone size: -
V gene: TRBV7-2
J gene: TRBJ2-5
D gene: -
CDR3 protein: CASSLVASQETQYF
CDR3 DNA: TGTGCCAGCAGCTTAGTGGCCAGCCAAGAGACCCAGTACTTC

clone size: -
V gene: TRBV7-9
J gene: TRBJ2-7
D gene: -
CDR3 protein: CASSFHSGPHYEQYF
CDR3 DNA: TGTGCCAGCAGCTTTCACAGCGGGCCACACTACGAGCAGTACTTC

clone size: few
V gene: TRBV9
J gene: TRBJ2-7
D gene: TRBD1
CDR3 protein: CASSNGQGNDEQYF
CDR3 DNA: TGTGCCAGCAGCAACGGACAGGGGAACGACGAGCAGTACTTC

clone size: -
V gene: TRBV5-1
J gene: TRBJ2-3
D gene: -
CDR3 protein: CASSPGSLKDTQYF
CDR3 DNA: TGCGCCAGCAGCCCCGGGTCGCTCAAAGATACGCAGTATTTT

clone size: -
V gene: TRBV11-2
J gene: TRBJ1-2
D gene: -
CDR3 protein: CASSQGRGGNYGYTF
CDR3 DNA: TGTGCCAGCAGCCAGGGGCGTGGGGGAAACTATGGCTACACCTTC

clone size: -
V gene: TRBV10-3
J gene: TRBJ1-1
D gene: -
CDR3 protein: CAISGVGKGRTNTEAFF
CDR3 DNA: TGTGCCATCAGTGGTGTTGGGAAGGGGCGGACGAACACTGAAGCTTTCTTT

clone size: -
V gene: TRBV7-8
J gene: TRBJ2-3
D gene: TRBD1
CDR3 protein: CASSSTRGQGTDTQYF
CDR3 DNA: TGTGCCAGCAGCTCGACCCGGGGACAGGGCACAGATACGCAGTATTTT

clone size: -
V gene: TRBV12-1
J gene: TRBJ2-7
D gene: -
CDR3 protein: CASRAGGREQYF
CDR3 DNA: TGTGCCAGCAGAGCAGGTGGGCGCGAGCAGTACTTC

clone size: -
V gene: TRBV2
J gene: TRBJ2-6
D gene: -
CDR3 protein: CASSLRDLGGDTGANVLTF
CDR3 DNA: TGTGCCAGCAGTCTCCGGGACCTAGGGGGGGATACAGGGGCCAACGTCCTGACTTTC

clone size: -
V gene: TRBV2
J gene: TRBJ1-2
D gene: -
CDR3 protein: CASSEDRPLYGYTF
CDR3 DNA: TGTGCCAGCAGTGAAGACAGGCCTTTGTACGGCTACACCTTC

clone size: -
V gene: TRBV4-1
J gene: TRBJ2-7
D gene: TRBD2
CDR3 protein: CASSPESSGGGYEQYF
CDR3 DNA: TGCGCCAGCAGCCCTGAGAGCAGCGGGGGGGGTTACGAGCAGTACTTC